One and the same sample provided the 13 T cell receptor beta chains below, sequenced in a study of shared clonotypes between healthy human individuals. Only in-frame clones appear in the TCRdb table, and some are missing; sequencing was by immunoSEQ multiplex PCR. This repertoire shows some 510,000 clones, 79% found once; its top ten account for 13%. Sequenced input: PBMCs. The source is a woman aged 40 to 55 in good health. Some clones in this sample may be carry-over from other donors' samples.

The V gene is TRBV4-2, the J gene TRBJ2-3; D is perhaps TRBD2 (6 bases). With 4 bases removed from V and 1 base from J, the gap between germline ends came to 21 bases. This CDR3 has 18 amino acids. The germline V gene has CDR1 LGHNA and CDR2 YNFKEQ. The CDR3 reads CASSPRLGSGEGTDTQYF. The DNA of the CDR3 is TGTGCCAGCAGCCCCCGCCTCGGTAGCGGCGAGGGCACAGATACGCAGTATTTT.

This CDR3 is CASSLDTNTEAFF. DNA for the CDR3: TGTGCCAGCAGCTTGGACACGAACACTGAAGCTTTCTTT. This chain connects TRBV5-4 to TRBJ1-1; no reliable D call. Germline lookup yields CDR1 SGHNT and CDR2 YYREEE (reference sequence). This CDR3 comprises 13 residues. V was clipped by 0 bases and J by 1 base, with 4 bases between them.

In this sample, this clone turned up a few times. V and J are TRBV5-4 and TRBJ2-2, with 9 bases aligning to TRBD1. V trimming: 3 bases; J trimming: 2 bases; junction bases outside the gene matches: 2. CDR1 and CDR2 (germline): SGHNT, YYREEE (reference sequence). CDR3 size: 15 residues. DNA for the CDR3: TGTGCCAGCAGCTGGGACAGGGAAAACACCGGGGAGCTGTTTTTT. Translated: CASSWDRENTGELFF.

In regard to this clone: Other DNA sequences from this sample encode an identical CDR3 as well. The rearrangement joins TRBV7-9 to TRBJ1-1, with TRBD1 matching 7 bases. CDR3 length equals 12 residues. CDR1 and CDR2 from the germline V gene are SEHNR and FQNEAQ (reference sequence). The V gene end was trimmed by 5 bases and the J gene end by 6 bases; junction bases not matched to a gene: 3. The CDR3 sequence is CASSRTGAEAFF. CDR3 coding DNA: TGTGCCAGCAGCCGAACAGGGGCTGAAGCTTTCTTT.

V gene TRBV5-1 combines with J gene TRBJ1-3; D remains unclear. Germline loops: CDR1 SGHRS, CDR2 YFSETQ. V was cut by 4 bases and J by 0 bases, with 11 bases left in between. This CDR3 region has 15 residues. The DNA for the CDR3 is TGCGCCAGCAGCCCTGGACGGACCTCTGGAAACACCATATATTTT. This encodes CASSPGRTSGNTIYF.

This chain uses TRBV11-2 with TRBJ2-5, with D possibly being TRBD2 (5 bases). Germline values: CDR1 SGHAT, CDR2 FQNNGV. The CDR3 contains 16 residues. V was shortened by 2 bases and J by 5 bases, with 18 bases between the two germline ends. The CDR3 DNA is TGTGCCAGCAGCTTATTACAGCGGAAACTCGGGGAGACCCAGTACTTC. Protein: CASSLLQRKLGETQYF.

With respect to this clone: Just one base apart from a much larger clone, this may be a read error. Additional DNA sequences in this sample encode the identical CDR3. CDR3 DNA: TGTGCCAGCAGCCCCAGCACAGATACGCAGTATTTT. Protein sequence: CASSPSTDTQYF. This chain connects TRBV7-2 to TRBJ2-3; no definite D call. Germline-derived CDR1 and CDR2 are SGHTA and FQGNSA. The CDR3 length is 12 residues. Deletions cut 5 bases from V and 0 bases from J, with 3 bases between.

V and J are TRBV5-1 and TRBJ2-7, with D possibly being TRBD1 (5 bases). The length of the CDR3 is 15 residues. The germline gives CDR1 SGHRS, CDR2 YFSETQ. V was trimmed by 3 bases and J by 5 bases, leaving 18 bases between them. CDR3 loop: CASSSAEPRVDEQYF. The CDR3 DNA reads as TGCGCCAGCAGCTCAGCCGAGCCCAGGGTAGACGAGCAGTACTTC.

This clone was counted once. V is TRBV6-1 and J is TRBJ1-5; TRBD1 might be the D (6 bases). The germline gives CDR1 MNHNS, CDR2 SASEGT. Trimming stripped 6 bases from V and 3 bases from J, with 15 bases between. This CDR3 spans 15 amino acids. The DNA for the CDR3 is TGTGCCAGCAGCCTGGGCAGGGGTCCCAATCAGCCCCAGCATTTT. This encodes CASSLGRGPNQPQHF.

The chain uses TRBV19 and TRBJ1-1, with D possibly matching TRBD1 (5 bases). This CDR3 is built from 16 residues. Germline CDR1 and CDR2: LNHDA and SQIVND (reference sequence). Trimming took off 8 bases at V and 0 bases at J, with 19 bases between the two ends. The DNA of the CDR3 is TGTGCCAGTCAGAAAGGGATGTGGGGCCTGAACACTGAAGCTTTCTTT. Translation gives CASQKGMWGLNTEAFF.

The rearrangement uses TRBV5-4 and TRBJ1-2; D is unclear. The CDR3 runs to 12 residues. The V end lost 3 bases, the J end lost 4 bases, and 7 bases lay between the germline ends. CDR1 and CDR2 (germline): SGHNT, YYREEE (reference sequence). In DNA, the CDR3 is TGTGCCAGCAGCTACCAGAGCTATGGCTACACCTTC. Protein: CASSYQSYGYTF.

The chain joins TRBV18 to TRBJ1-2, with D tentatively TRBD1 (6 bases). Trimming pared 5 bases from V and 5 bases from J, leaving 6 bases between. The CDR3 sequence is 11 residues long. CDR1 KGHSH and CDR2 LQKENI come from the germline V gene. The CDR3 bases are TGTGCCAGCTCAACAGGGTATGGCTACACCTTC. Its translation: CASSTGYGYTF. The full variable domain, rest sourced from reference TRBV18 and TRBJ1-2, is NAGVMQNPRHLVRRRGQEARLRCSPMKGHSHVYWYRQLPEEGLKFMVYLQKENIIDESGMPKERFSAEFPKEGPSILRIQQVVRGDSAAYFCASSTGYGYTFGSGTRLTVV.

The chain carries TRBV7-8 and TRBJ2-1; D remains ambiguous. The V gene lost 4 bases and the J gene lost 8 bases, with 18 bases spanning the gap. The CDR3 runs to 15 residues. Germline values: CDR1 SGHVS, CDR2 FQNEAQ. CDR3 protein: CASSSRRVGGYEQFF. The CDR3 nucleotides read TGTGCCAGCAGCTCCCGAAGGGTTGGTGGTTATGAGCAGTTCTTC.